The 21 T cell receptor beta chains below come from one sample, sequenced in a study of glioma-infiltrating T cells (dated by TCRdb to about 2016). TCRdb records Illumina MiSeq as the sequencer. The iRepertoire nested amplicon-rescue multiplex PCR (arm-PCR) platform was used to amplify TCR alpha and beta CDR3 regions from RNA. TCRdb trimmed public reads at Q25 via fastp, called clones via MiXCR and kept in-frame beta chains. For every CDR3 protein sequence, its rows merge into one entry that carries the most common genes and DNA. This sample gives some 120,000 distinct CDR3 sequences in total; about 23% of them show up just once. Jointly, the top ten make up roughly 15% of the sample. The sequenced material came from glioma tissue, nonneoplastic brain tissue, or PBMCs (not recorded which). The receptor set was obtained from a human donor with low-grade glioma or glioblastoma, undergoing nonglioma brain surgery, or in good health (not recorded which).

This clonotype was counted many times. This sequence joins TRBV20-1 and TRBJ1-5; the D is unclear. The germline V and J ends were trimmed by 1 base and 0 bases, with 10 bases remaining between them. This CDR3 has 15 amino acids. The germline V gene encodes CDR1 DFQATT and CDR2 SNEGSKA (reference sequence). CDR3 protein: CSARGPDYSNQPQHF. For the CDR3, the DNA is TGCAGTGCTAGAGGCCCAGATTATAGCAATCAGCCCCAGCATTTT.

This clonotype was detected many times. The chain links TRBV6-1 to TRBJ2-1; 8 positions agree with TRBD2. Trimming removed 5 bases from V and 8 bases from J; junction bases left unmatched: 17. The CDR3 covers 17 residues. CDR1 and CDR2 from the germline V gene are MNHNS and SASEGT. The CDR3 spells CASSYPRGQREYYEQFF. As DNA, the CDR3 is TGTGCCAGCAGTTATCCGCGAGGCCAGCGGGAGTATTATGAGCAGTTCTTC.

This clonotype was recorded at least ten times. V and J are TRBV28 and TRBJ2-7; possible D gene TRBD2, 6 bases. Germline V lookup: CDR1 MDHEN, CDR2 SYDVKM. V was shortened by 1 base and J by 2 bases, with 21 bases between the two germline ends. The CDR3 is made up of 18 amino acids. The CDR3 is CASSLFRRDQRSAYEQYF. DNA of the CDR3: TGTGCCAGCAGTTTATTCAGGAGGGACCAAAGAAGCGCCTACGAGCAGTACTTC.

This clonotype was recorded a few times. This chain joins TRBV7-9 and TRBJ2-7, with 10 bases fitting TRBD2. Germline values: CDR1 SEHNR, CDR2 FQNEAQ (reference sequence). V was clipped by 1 base and J by 4 bases; unmatched bases: 7. The CDR3 contains 16 residues. CDR3 amino acids: CASSLVVTSGTYEQYF. The CDR3 bases are TGTGCCAGCAGCTTAGTAGTTACTAGCGGGACTTACGAGCAGTACTTC.

The chain recombines TRBV30 with TRBJ2-7, with D perhaps matching TRBD1 (7 bases). Per the germline V gene, CDR1 is GTSNPN and CDR2 is SVGIG (reference sequence). V was cut by 4 bases and J by 5 bases, with 12 bases left in between. CDR3 length: 12 residues. Here the CDR3 DNA reads TGTGCCTGGACTCAGGGGGGCCACGAGCAGTACTTC. Protein product: CAWTQGGHEQYF.

This clonotype appeared a few times. The rearrangement joins TRBV5-1 to TRBJ2-1; 9 bases agree with TRBD2. This CDR3 spans 15 amino acids. V lost 4 bases, J lost 3 bases, and 5 bases stayed unmatched. The germline gives CDR1 SGHRS, CDR2 YFSETQ. For the CDR3, the DNA is TGCGCCAGCAGCCCAGTAGCGGGGGACTACAATGAGCAGTTCTTC. This codes for CASSPVAGDYNEQFF.

Ten or more counts support this clonotype. The gene calls are TRBV7-2 and TRBJ2-3; 7 bases match TRBD1. Germline values: CDR1 SGHTA, CDR2 FQGNSA. V lost 5 bases, J lost 5 bases, and 10 bases stayed unmatched. The CDR3 covers 15 residues. The CDR3 DNA reads TGTGCCAGCAGCGCCCGACAGGGTGGGAAAGATACGCAGTATTTT. This gives the protein CASSARQGGKDTQYF. The full variable domain, with the rest looked up from reference TRBV7-2 and TRBJ2-3, is GAGVSQSPSNKVTEKGKDVELRCDPISGHTALYWYRQSLGQGLEFLIYFQGNSAPDKSGLPSDRFSAERTGGSVSTLTIQRTQQEDSAVYLCASSARQGGKDTQYFGPGTRLTVL.

This clonotype was found a few times. The chain joins TRBV3-1 to TRBJ2-7; D might be TRBD2 (7 bases). The CDR3 has 17 amino acids. Germline V gives CDR1 LGHDT, CDR2 YNNKEL (reference sequence). Trimming shortened V by 5 bases and J by 2 bases, and 22 bases separated the two germline ends. CDR3 in amino acids: CASSTPFKGGGAYEQYF. The CDR3, as DNA: TGTGCCAGCAGCACACCTTTTAAGGGAGGGGGAGCCTACGAGCAGTACTTC.

This clonotype was seen repeatedly, ten times or more. V is TRBV28 and J is TRBJ2-3; no clear D. The V gene lost 8 bases and the J gene lost 1 base, with 13 bases spanning the gap. Germline-derived CDR1 and CDR2 are MDHEN and SYDVKM. The CDR3 consists of 14 residues. Written as DNA, the CDR3 is TGTGCCAGCGGGCAATATGGGGGCACAGATACGCAGTATTTT. The encoded protein is CASGQYGGTDTQYF.

This clonotype was detected many times. The chain joins TRBV4-1 to TRBJ2-2; no definite D call. Germline assignment: CDR1 MGHRA and CDR2 YSYEKL. This CDR3 comprises 14 residues. The V end was cut by 8 bases, the J end by 6 bases, with 16 bases between. The CDR3 loop is CASEPVVEAGELFF. The CDR3 coding sequence is TGCGCCAGCGAGCCGGTCGTAGAGGCCGGGGAGCTGTTTTTT.

Ten or more counts support this clonotype. The CDR3: CATSRDSQSEKLFF. The CDR3 DNA reads TGTGCCACCAGCAGGGACAGTCAGAGTGAAAAACTGTTTTTT. The rearrangement joins TRBV15 to TRBJ1-4; D might be TRBD1 (6 bases). Germline loops: CDR1 LNHNV, CDR2 YYDKDF (reference sequence). The CDR3 extends over 14 amino acids. With 3 bases removed from V and 7 bases from J, the gap between germline ends came to 12 bases.

This clonotype was seen once. Being one base from a much bigger clone, this may be a read error. The chain recombines TRBV12-3 or TRBV12-4 with TRBJ1-5, with D hard to call. The CDR3 is 12 residues long. For the CDR3, the DNA is TGTGCCAGCGGTTTAAAGGATCAGCCCCAGCATTTT. Translated, it gives CASGLKDQPQHF.

The chain links TRBV5-5 to TRBJ2-7; D remains ambiguous. There are 13 residues in the CDR3. The germline gives CDR1 SGHKS, CDR2 YYEKEE (reference sequence). Trimming stripped 3 bases from V and 3 bases from J, with 10 bases between. Written as DNA, the CDR3 is TGTGCCAGCAGCTCCGTTGGAAACTACGAGCAGTACTTC. It codes for CASSSVGNYEQYF.

The chain couples TRBV12-3 or TRBV12-4 to TRBJ2-3; 7 nucleotides align to TRBD2. The CDR3 runs 16 residues. Trimming removed 4 bases from V and 4 bases from J; junction bases left unmatched: 11. The CDR3 DNA sequence: TGTGCCAGCAGTTCCTGGACTAGGAGTCTGGCAGATACGCAGTATTTT. Its protein product is CASSSWTRSLADTQYF.

This clonotype was counted only a few times. The genes are TRBV4-2 and TRBJ1-2, with 9 bases matching TRBD1. V shed 0 bases, J shed 8 bases, and the junction held 7 bases outside the gene matches. From germline, CDR1 is LGHNA and CDR2 YNFKEQ. The CDR3 has 15 residues. As DNA, the CDR3 is TGTGCCAGCAGCCAAGATCTACAGGGGGCTCTCGGCTACACCTTC. It codes for CASSQDLQGALGYTF.

This clonotype showed up many times. The chain is built from TRBV7-2 and TRBJ2-3; D call uncertain. The CDR3 loop spans 14 amino acids. Trimming cost V 1 base and J 4 bases, with 9 bases left between them. Germline values: CDR1 SGHTA, CDR2 FQGNSA. CDR3 nucleotide sequence: TGTGCCAGCAGCTTAGGCTCTTGGGCAGATACGCAGTATTTT. Its protein product is CASSLGSWADTQYF.

This clonotype came up a few times. V and J are TRBV18 and TRBJ1-5, with TRBD1 identical over 7 bases. V was pared by 6 bases and J by 7 bases, with 9 bases of the junction left unmatched. Germline loops: CDR1 KGHSH, CDR2 LQKENI. The CDR3 has 14 residues. CDR3 residues: CASSLGQAAQPQHF. The CDR3 nucleotides are TGTGCCAGCTCTCTAGGACAGGCGGCCCAGCCCCAGCATTTT. Filled out from reference TRBV18 and TRBJ1-5, the complete variable domain reads NAGVMQNPRHLVRRRGQEARLRCSPMKGHSHVYWYRQLPEEGLKFMVYLQKENIIDESGMPKERFSAEFPKEGPSILRIQQVVRGDSAAYFCASSLGQAAQPQHFGDGTRLSIL.

This clonotype was counted at least ten times. CDR3 sequence: CASSSTSGREWDTQYF. DNA of the CDR3: TGTGCCAGCAGCTCGACTAGCGGGAGGGAATGGGATACGCAGTATTTT. This chain connects TRBV11-1 to TRBJ2-3; 14 nucleotides match TRBD2. Unmatched junction bases numbered 6, after V lost 4 bases and J lost 6 bases. CDR3 size: 16 residues. CDR1 and CDR2 from the germline V gene are SGHAT and FQDESV (reference sequence). The variable domain in full, with the rest retrieved from reference TRBV11-1 and TRBJ2-3, is EAEVAQSPRYKITEKSQAVAFWCDPISGHATLYWYRQILGQGPELLVQFQDESVVDDSQLPKDRFSAERLKGVDSTLKIQPAELGDSAMYLCASSSTSGREWDTQYFGPGTRLTVL.

This clonotype came up many times. This chain links TRBV6-1 with TRBJ2-1, with 10 bases lining up with TRBD2. The germline V gene encodes CDR1 MNHNS and CDR2 SASEGT. V lost 8 bases to trimming and J lost 4 bases; unmatched junction nucleotides: 2. The length of the CDR3 is 13 residues. CDR3 DNA: TGTGCCAGCGGACTAGCGGTTTACAATGAGCAGTTCTTC. Translating it yields CASGLAVYNEQFF.

Concerning this clonotype itself: It may be a read error: a sequence one base away is much more abundant. The rearrangement links TRBV7-2 to TRBJ2-1; D unresolved. CDR3 length: 15 residues. With 2 bases removed from V and 0 bases from J, the gap between germline ends came to 8 bases. Germline V CDR1 and CDR2: SGHTA, FQGNSA. CDR3 nucleotides: TGTGCCAGCAGCTTAACCTTAGGCTCCTACAATGAGCAGTTCTTC. Its protein product is CASSLTLGSYNEQFF.

V is TRBV5-4 and J is TRBJ2-1; 11 bases map to TRBD2. Germline V CDR1 and CDR2: SGHNT, YYREEE (reference sequence). With V trimmed by 4 bases and J by 10 bases, 10 bases remained unmatched. The CDR3 spans 15 residues. CDR3 region: CASSPPTSGRTEQFF. CDR3 bases: TGTGCCAGCAGCCCTCCCACTAGCGGGAGAACGGAGCAGTTCTTC.